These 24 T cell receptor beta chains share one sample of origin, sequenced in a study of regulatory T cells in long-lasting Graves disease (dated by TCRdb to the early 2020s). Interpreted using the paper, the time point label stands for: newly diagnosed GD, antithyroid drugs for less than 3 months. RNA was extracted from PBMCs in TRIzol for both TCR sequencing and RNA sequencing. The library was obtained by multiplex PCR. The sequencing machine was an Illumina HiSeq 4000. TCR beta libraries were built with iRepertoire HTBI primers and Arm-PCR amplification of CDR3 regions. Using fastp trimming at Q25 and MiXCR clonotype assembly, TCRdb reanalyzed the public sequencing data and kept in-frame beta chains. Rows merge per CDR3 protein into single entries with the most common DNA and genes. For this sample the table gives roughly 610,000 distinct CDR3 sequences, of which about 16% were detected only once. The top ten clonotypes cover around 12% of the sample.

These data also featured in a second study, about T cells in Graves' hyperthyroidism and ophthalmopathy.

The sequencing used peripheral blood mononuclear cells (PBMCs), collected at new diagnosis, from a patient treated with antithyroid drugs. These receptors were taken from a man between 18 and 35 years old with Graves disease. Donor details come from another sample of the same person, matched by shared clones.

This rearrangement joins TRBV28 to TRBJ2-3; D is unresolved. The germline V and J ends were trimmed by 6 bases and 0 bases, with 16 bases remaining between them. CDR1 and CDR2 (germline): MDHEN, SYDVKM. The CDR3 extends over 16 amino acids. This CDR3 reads CASRDMVVRSTDTQYF. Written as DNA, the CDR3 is TGTGCCAGCAGAGATATGGTAGTCCGTAGCACAGATACGCAGTATTTT.

CDR3 protein: CASSPGGGNSPLHF. CDR3 nucleotides: TGTGCCAGCAGCCCAGGGGGGGGGAATTCACCCCTCCACTTT. V and J are TRBV3-1 and TRBJ1-6, with 7 bases lining up with TRBD1. This CDR3 region has 14 residues. Losses at the gene ends were 4 bases for V and 7 bases for J; bases not matched to a gene: 4. Germline V CDR1 and CDR2: LGHDT, YNNKEL (reference sequence). The full variable domain, its missing parts supplied by reference TRBV3-1 and TRBJ1-6, is DTAVSQTPKYLVTQMGNDKSIKCEQNLGHDTMYWYKQDSKKFLKIMFSYNNKELIINETVPNRFSPKSPDKAHLNLHINSLELGDSAVYFCASSPGGGNSPLHFGNGTRLTVT.

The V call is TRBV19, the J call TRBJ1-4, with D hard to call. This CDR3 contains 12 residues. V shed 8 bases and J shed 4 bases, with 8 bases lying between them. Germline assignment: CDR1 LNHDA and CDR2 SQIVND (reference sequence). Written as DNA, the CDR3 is TGTGCCAGTTCTTGGGGTAATGAAAAACTGTTTTTT. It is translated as CASSWGNEKLFF.

The CDR3 DNA is TGTGCCAGCAAAAGGGGAGTCGCCCCCGGGGAGCTGTTTTTT. Its protein product is CASKRGVAPGELFF. The V call is TRBV6-1, the J call TRBJ2-2, with D perhaps TRBD1 or TRBD2 (5 bases each). The length of the CDR3 is 14 residues. Trimming pared 7 bases from V and 6 bases from J, leaving 15 bases between. The germline gives CDR1 MNHNS, CDR2 SASEGT.

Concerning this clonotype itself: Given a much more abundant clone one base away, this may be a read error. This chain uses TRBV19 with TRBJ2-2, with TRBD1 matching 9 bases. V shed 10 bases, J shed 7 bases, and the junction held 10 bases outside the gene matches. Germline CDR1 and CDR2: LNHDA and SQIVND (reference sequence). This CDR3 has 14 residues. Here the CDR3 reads CATRGTGIVGELFF. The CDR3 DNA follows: TGTGCCACCCGGGGGACAGGGATAGTCGGGGAGCTGTTTTTT.

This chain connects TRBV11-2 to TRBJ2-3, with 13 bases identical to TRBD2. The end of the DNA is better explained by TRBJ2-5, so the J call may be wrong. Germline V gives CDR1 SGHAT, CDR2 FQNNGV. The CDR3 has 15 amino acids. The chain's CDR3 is CASSLGTSGVRAQYF. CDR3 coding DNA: TGTGCCAGCAGCCTAGGGACTAGCGGGGTCCGGGCCCAGTACTTC.

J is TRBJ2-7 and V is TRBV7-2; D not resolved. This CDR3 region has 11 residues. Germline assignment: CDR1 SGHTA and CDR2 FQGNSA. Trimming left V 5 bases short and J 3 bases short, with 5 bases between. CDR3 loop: CTSSTSYEQYF. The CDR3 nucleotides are TGTACCAGCAGCACGAGCTACGAGCAGTACTTC.

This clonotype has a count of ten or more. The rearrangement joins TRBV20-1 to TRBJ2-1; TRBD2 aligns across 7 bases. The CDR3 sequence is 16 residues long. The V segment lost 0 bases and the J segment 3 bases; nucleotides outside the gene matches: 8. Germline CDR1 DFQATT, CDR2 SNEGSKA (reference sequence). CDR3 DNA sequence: TGCAGTGCTAGAGAACTCCGGGACTACGTCTACAATGAGCAGTTCTTC. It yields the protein CSARELRDYVYNEQFF.

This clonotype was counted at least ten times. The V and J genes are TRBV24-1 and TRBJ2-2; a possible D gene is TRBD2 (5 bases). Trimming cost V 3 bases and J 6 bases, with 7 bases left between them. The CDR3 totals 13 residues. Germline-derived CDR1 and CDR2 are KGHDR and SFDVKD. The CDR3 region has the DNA TGTGCCACCAGTGATCCCGGGGCCGGGGAGCTGTTTTTT. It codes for CATSDPGAGELFF.

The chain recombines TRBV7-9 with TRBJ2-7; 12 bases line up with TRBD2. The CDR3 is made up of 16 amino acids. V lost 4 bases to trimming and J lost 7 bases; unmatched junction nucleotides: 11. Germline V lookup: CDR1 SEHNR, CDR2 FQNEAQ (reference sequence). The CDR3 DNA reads TGTGCCAGCAGCTCACTTAGACTAGCGGGAGATGGTGAGCAGTACTTC. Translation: CASSSLRLAGDGEQYF.

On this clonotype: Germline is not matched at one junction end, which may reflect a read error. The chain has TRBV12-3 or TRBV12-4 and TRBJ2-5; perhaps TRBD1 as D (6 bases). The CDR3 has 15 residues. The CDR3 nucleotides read TGTGCCAGCAGCGGAATCCAGGGGAGCCAAAAGACCCAGTACTTC. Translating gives CASSGIQGSQKTQYF.

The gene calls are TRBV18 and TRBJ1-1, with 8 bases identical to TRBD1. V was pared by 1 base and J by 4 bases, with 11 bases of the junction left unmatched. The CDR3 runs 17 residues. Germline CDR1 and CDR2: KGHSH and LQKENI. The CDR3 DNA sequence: TGTGCCAGCTCACCACGAGGACAGGGCGAACGTGGCACTGAAGCTTTCTTT. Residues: CASSPRGQGERGTEAFF.

In DNA form, the CDR3 reads TGTGCCAGCAGCTTAGATTGGAGCGGGAGCACAGATACGCAGTATTTT. It encodes CASSLDWSGSTDTQYF. The chain combines TRBV11-3 with TRBJ2-3; a possible D gene is TRBD2 (6 bases). This CDR3 has 16 residues. Germline assignment: CDR1 SGHNT and CDR2 YENEEA. The V end was cut by 0 bases, the J end by 0 bases, with 10 bases between.

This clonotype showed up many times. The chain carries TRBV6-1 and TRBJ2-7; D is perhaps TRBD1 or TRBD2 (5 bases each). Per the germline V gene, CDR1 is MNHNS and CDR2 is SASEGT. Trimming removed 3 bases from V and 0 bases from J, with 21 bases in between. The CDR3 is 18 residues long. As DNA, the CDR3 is TGTGCCAGCAGTGAGCTCGGGACGGGCCTAGGGGCCTCCTACGAGCAGTACTTC. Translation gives CASSELGTGLGASYEQYF.

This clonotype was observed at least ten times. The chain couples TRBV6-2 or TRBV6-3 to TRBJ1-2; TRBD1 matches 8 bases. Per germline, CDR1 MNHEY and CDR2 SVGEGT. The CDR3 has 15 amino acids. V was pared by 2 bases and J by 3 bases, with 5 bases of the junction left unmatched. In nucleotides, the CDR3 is TGTGCCAGCAGTTACGAGGCAGGGGGCGACTATGGCTACACCTTC. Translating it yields CASSYEAGGDYGYTF.

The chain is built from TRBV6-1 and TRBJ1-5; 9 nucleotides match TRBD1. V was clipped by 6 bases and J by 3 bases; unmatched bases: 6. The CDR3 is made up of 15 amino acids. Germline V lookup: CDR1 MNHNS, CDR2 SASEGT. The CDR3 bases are TGTGCCAGCAGACAGGGGGCGAGAGTCAATCAGCCCCAGCATTTT. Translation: CASRQGARVNQPQHF.

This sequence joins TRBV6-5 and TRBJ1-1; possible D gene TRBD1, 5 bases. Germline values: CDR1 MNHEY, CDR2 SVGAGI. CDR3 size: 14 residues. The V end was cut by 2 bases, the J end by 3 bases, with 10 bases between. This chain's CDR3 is CASSYLGADTEAFF. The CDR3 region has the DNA TGTGCCAGCAGTTACCTAGGGGCGGACACTGAAGCTTTCTTT.

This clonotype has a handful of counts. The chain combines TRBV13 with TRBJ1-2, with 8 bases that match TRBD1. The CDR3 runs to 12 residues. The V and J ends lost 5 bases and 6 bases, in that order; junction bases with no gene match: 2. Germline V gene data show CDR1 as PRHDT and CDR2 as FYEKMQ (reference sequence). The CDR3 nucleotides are TGTGCCAGCAGCCGGACAGGGAATGGCTACACCTTC. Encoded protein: CASSRTGNGYTF. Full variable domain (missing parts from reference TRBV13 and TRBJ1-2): AAGVIQSPRHLIKEKRETATLKCYPIPRHDTVYWYQQGPGQDPQFLISFYEKMQSDKGSIPDRFSAQQFSDYHSELNMSSLELGDSALYFCASSRTGNGYTFGSGTRLTVV.

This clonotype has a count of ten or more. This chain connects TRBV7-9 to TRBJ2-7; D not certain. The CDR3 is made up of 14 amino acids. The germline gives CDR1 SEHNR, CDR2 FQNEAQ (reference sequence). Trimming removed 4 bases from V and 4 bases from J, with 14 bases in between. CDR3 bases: TGTGCCAGCAGCTCCGATGTAGAAGGTTACGAGCAGTACTTC. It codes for CASSSDVEGYEQYF.

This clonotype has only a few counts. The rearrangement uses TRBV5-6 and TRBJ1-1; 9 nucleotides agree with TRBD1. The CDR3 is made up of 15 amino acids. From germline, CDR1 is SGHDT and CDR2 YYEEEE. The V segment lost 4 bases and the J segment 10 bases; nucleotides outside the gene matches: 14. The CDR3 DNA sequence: TGTGCCAGCAGCCCCGGGACAGGGAAACCAGAGGGAGCTTTCTTT. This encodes CASSPGTGKPEGAFF.

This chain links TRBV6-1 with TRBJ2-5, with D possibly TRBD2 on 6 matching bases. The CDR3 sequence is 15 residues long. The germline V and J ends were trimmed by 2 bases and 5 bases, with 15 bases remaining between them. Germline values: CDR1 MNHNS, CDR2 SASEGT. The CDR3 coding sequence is TGTGCCAGCAGTGAAAGACGGGAGTGGGTGGAGACCCAGTACTTC. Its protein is CASSERREWVETQYF.

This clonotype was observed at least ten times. DNA for the CDR3: TGTGCCTGGAGTGTACAGGGAAATTCACCCCTCCACTTT. Protein sequence: CAWSVQGNSPLHF. J is TRBJ1-6 and V is TRBV30; D may be TRBD1 (6 bases). In germline, CDR1 is GTSNPN, CDR2 SVGIG (reference sequence). V was pared by 0 bases and J by 7 bases, with 7 bases between. The CDR3 has 13 amino acids. Full variable domain (missing parts from reference TRBV30 and TRBJ1-6): SQTIHQWPATLVQPVGSPLSLECTVEGTSNPNLYWYRQAAGRGLQLLFYSVGIGQISSEVPQNLSASRPQDRQFILSSKKLLLSDSGFYLCAWSVQGNSPLHFGNGTRLTVT.

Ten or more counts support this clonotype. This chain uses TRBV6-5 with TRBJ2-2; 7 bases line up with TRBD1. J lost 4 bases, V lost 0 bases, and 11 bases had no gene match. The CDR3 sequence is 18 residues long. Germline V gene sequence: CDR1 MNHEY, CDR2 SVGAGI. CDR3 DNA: TGTGCCAGCAGTTACTCCCGGACAGGTGGGACGAGCACCGGGGAGCTGTTTTTT. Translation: CASSYSRTGGTSTGELFF.

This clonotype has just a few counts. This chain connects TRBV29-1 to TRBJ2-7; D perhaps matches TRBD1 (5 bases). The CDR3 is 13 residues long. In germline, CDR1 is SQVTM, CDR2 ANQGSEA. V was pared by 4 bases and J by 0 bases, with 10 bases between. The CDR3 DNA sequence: TGCAGCGTTGTACAGGAAATCTCCTACGAGCAGTACTTC. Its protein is CSVVQEISYEQYF.